The 21 T cell receptor beta chains listed next were all sequenced from one sample in a study of shared clonotypes between healthy human individuals. TCRdb's copy holds only in-frame clones and misses some; the assay was immunoSEQ multiplex PCR. The data show some 2.1 million clones, with 95% seen just once and 0.1% to 0.15% held by the top ten. Input material: naive CD4+ T cells sorted from blood. The sample's subset: CD45RA+ positively selected. Every receptor here comes from a man between 18 and 29 years old in good health.

The CDR3 bases are TGCGCCAGCTATAGACAGGATATGTTCACCGGGGAGCTGTTTTTT. Its translation is CASYRQDMFTGELFF. The rearrangement links TRBV10-1 to TRBJ2-2; maybe TRBD1 (6 bases). Deletions cut 8 bases from V and 4 bases from J, with 17 bases between. Looked up from germline, CDR1 is WNHNN and CDR2 is SYGVQD (reference sequence). This CDR3 region has 15 residues.

In nucleotides, the CDR3 is TGCGCCAGCAGCTTGGAGGGGCAGGCCACTGAAGCTTTCTTT. As protein: CASSLEGQATEAFF. The chain employs TRBV5-1 and TRBJ1-1; weak D call: TRBD1 (5 bases). This CDR3 comprises 14 residues. Deletions cut 0 bases from V and 4 bases from J, with 10 bases between. Germline V CDR1 and CDR2: SGHRS, YFSETQ.

In the case of this clone: Being one base from a much bigger clone, this may be a read error. This chain links TRBV30 with TRBJ1-1; D is ambiguous. The CDR3 runs to 12 residues. Germline values: CDR1 GTSNPN, CDR2 SVGIG (reference sequence). Here the CDR3 reads CAWSVQRWGASF. CDR3 bases: TGTGCCTGGAGTGTACAACGGTGGGGAGCTTCCTTT. The full variable domain, completed using reference TRBV30 and TRBJ1-1, is SQTIHQWPATLVQPVGSPLSLECTVEGTSNPNLYWYRQAAGRGLQLLFYSVGIGQISSEVPQNLSASRPQDRQFILSSKKLLLSDSGFYLCAWSVQRWGASFGQGTRLTVV.

The CDR3 sequence: CASSVYQAGSRETQYF. CDR3 DNA: TGTGCCAGCAGCGTCTACCAGGCAGGGTCACGAGAGACCCAGTACTTC. The chain has TRBV5-4 and TRBJ2-5; D might be TRBD1 (5 bases). This CDR3 has 16 amino acids. Trimming cost V 4 bases and J 4 bases, with 20 bases left between them. Per the germline V gene, CDR1 is SGHNT and CDR2 is YYREEE (reference sequence). The full variable domain, its missing parts supplied by reference TRBV5-4 and TRBJ2-5, is ETGVTQSPTHLIKTRGQQVTLRCSSQSGHNTVSWYQQALGQGPQFIFQYYREEENGRGNFPPRFSGLQFPNYSSELNVNALELDDSALYLCASSVYQAGSRETQYFGPGTRLLVL.

To note about this clone: Other DNA variants within this sample encode the same CDR3. This rearrangement joins TRBV9 to TRBJ1-5; D is possibly TRBD1 (5 bases). This CDR3 is 15 amino acids long. V lost 3 bases and J 1 base, leaving 11 bases between the germline ends. From germline, CDR1 is SGDLS and CDR2 YYNGEE. The CDR3 DNA reads as TGTGCCAGCAGCGCCACAGGTTGGAGCAATCAGCCCCAGCATTTT. Its translation is CASSATGWSNQPQHF. The full variable domain, with the rest looked up from reference TRBV9 and TRBJ1-5, is DSGVTQTPKHLITATGQRVTLRCSPRSGDLSVYWYQQSLDQGLQFLIQYYNGEERAKGNILERFSAQQFPDLHSELNLSSLELGDSALYFCASSATGWSNQPQHFGDGTRLSIL.

This chain connects TRBV27 to TRBJ2-3, with TRBD1 as a possible D gene (5 bases). This CDR3 has 16 amino acids. The V and J ends lost 5 bases and 0 bases respectively, with 15 bases between them. The germline V gene encodes CDR1 MNHEY and CDR2 SMNVEV (reference sequence). The CDR3 protein is CASSHRRLASTDTQYF. The CDR3, as DNA: TGTGCCAGCAGTCACAGGAGACTGGCTAGCACAGATACGCAGTATTTT.

The chain employs TRBV9 and TRBJ2-5, with a possible D match to TRBD2 (5 bases). Germline V gene data show CDR1 as SGDLS and CDR2 as YYNGEE. The CDR3 length is 15 residues. V lost 0 bases and J 5 bases, leaving 14 bases between the germline ends. In DNA, the CDR3 is TGTGCCAGCAGCGTAGATGAGGGTATGTGGGAGACCCAGTACTTC. It translates to CASSVDEGMWETQYF.

The CDR3 sequence is CASSGGTSFWHEQFF. The DNA for the CDR3 is TGTGCCAGCAGCGGAGGGACCTCATTCTGGCATGAGCAGTTCTTC. This rearrangement joins TRBV9 to TRBJ2-1; D may correspond to TRBD1 or TRBD2 (5 bases each). CDR1 is SGDLS, CDR2 YYNGEE, per germline. This CDR3 region has 15 residues. V lost 3 bases to trimming and J lost 8 bases, with 18 bases between them. Combining the CDR3 with reference TRBV9 and TRBJ2-1 gives the whole variable domain DSGVTQTPKHLITATGQRVTLRCSPRSGDLSVYWYQQSLDQGLQFLIQYYNGEERAKGNILERFSAQQFPDLHSELNLSSLELGDSALYFCASSGGTSFWHEQFFGPGTRLTVL.

The genes are TRBV6-6 and TRBJ1-6; D is undetermined. The germline gives CDR1 MNHNY, CDR2 SVGAGI (reference sequence). Trimming took off 6 bases at V and 5 bases at J, with 11 bases between the two ends. The CDR3 runs to 14 residues. CDR3 sequence reads: CASSTAQNNSPLHF. Here the CDR3 DNA reads TGTGCCAGCAGCACTGCTCAGAATAATTCACCCCTCCACTTT.

This clone was detected once. This rearrangement joins TRBV2 to TRBJ2-1, with 7 nucleotides matching TRBD1. Trimming removed 6 bases from V and 14 bases from J; junction bases left unmatched: 13. CDR1 is SNHLY and CDR2 is FYNNEI in the germline V gene. This CDR3 is 13 amino acids long. The CDR3 DNA sequence: TGTGCCAGCAGGGACGAGGGGGCATTGTCGGAGTTCTTC. Translation: CASRDEGALSEFF.

The chain combines TRBV7-2 with TRBJ1-6; TRBD1 matches 7 bases. Unmatched junction bases numbered 11, after V lost 7 bases and J lost 2 bases. The germline V gene has CDR1 SGHTA and CDR2 FQGNSA. The CDR3 runs to 17 residues. CDR3 region: CASTRGAGGTYNSPLHF. CDR3 DNA sequence: TGTGCCAGCACCAGAGGGGCAGGGGGAACCTATAATTCACCCCTCCACTTT.

The genes are TRBV6-4 and TRBJ2-7; D unresolved. Looked up from germline, CDR1 is MRHNA and CDR2 is SNTAGT. Trimming took 0 bases from V and 0 from J, leaving 12 bases between them. The CDR3 is 16 residues long. This CDR3 is CASSDSRHSSSYEQYF. CDR3 DNA sequence: TGTGCCAGCAGTGACTCGAGGCACTCAAGCTCCTACGAGCAGTACTTC.

The chain links TRBV5-1 to TRBJ1-2, with TRBD1 identical over 9 bases. The CDR3 sequence is 15 residues long. The junction had 3 bases not matched to a gene; V was cut back by 0 bases and J by 3 bases. From germline, CDR1 is SGHRS and CDR2 YFSETQ. CDR3 region: CASSLVGQGYYGYTF. CDR3 DNA sequence: TGCGCCAGCAGCTTGGTGGGACAGGGATACTATGGCTACACCTTC.

The chain uses TRBV30 and TRBJ1-5; D remains ambiguous. V lost 0 bases and J lost 8, with 11 bases in between. The CDR3 is made up of 13 amino acids. Germline CDR1 is GTSNPN and CDR2 is SVGIG (reference sequence). The CDR3 reads CAWSVRVMEPQHF. The DNA for the CDR3 is TGTGCCTGGAGTGTAAGGGTAATGGAGCCCCAGCATTTT. Complete variable domain (other parts from reference TRBV30 and TRBJ1-5): SQTIHQWPATLVQPVGSPLSLECTVEGTSNPNLYWYRQAAGRGLQLLFYSVGIGQISSEVPQNLSASRPQDRQFILSSKKLLLSDSGFYLCAWSVRVMEPQHFGDGTRLSIL.

The rearrangement uses TRBV10-3 and TRBJ2-3; D is undetermined. The CDR3 runs 12 residues. Germline lookup yields CDR1 ENHRY and CDR2 SYGVKD. Trimming stripped 6 bases from V and 5 bases from J, with 9 bases between. CDR3 loop: CAISWVGDTQYF. The CDR3 nucleotides are TGTGCCATCAGCTGGGTCGGAGATACGCAGTATTTT.

Remarks on this clone: A much more abundant neighbour one base away suggests this may be a read error. Other DNA sequences in this specimen translate into the identical CDR3. The chain uses TRBV30 and TRBJ2-7, with D perhaps assigned TRBD1 or TRBD2 (5 bases each). Trimming cost V 0 bases and J 3 bases, with 9 bases left between them. CDR1 is GTSNPN and CDR2 is SVGIG in the germline V gene (reference sequence). The CDR3 runs 13 residues. CDR3 residues: CAWSVGVNYEQYF. CDR3 DNA sequence: TGTGCCTGGAGTGTGGGGGTGAACTACGAGCAGTACTTC. Filled out from reference TRBV30 and TRBJ2-7, the complete variable domain reads SQTIHQWPATLVQPVGSPLSLECTVEGTSNPNLYWYRQAAGRGLQLLFYSVGIGQISSEVPQNLSASRPQDRQFILSSKKLLLSDSGFYLCAWSVGVNYEQYFGPGTRLTVT.

The gene calls are TRBV11-2 and TRBJ2-7; 7 bases agree with TRBD1. The CDR3 totals 13 residues. Looked up from germline, CDR1 is SGHAT and CDR2 is FQNNGV. The J segment lost 3 bases and the V segment lost 4 bases, leaving 3 bases of the junction unmatched. The CDR3 DNA is TGTGCCAGCAGCTCAAACAGGGGCTACGAGCAGTACTTC. This gives the protein CASSSNRGYEQYF.

The V and J genes are TRBV30 and TRBJ2-2; D uncertain. CDR1 and CDR2 (germline): GTSNPN, SVGIG (reference sequence). Trimming pared 5 bases from V and 0 bases from J, leaving 10 bases between. This CDR3 is 14 amino acids long. This CDR3 is CAWRSLANTGELFF. Written as DNA, the CDR3 is TGTGCCTGGCGAAGCCTTGCGAACACCGGGGAGCTGTTTTTT.

Only a few counts were recorded for this clone. The chain employs TRBV5-1 and TRBJ2-7; D is undetermined. This CDR3 is 13 amino acids long. The germline V gene has CDR1 SGHRS and CDR2 YFSETQ. V dropped 6 bases and J dropped 3 bases, with 13 bases sitting between them. CDR3: CASTPEGFYEQYF. The CDR3 region has the DNA TGCGCCAGCACTCCTGAAGGGTTCTACGAGCAGTACTTC.

The chain combines TRBV11-2 with TRBJ1-4; D call uncertain. Germline lookup yields CDR1 SGHAT and CDR2 FQNNGV. The germline V and J ends were trimmed by 0 bases and 6 bases, with 11 bases remaining between them. This CDR3 spans 15 amino acids. DNA for the CDR3: TGTGCCAGCAGCTTAGATGGTGTGGGCTATGAAAAACTGTTTTTT. Translated, it gives CASSLDGVGYEKLFF.

The rearrangement uses TRBV7-2 and TRBJ2-1, with a tentative D call TRBD1 (6 bases). Trimming stripped 7 bases from V and 7 bases from J, with 17 bases between. Germline lookup yields CDR1 SGHTA and CDR2 FQGNSA. The CDR3 sequence is 14 residues long. The CDR3: CASNDRQVGNEQFF. CDR3 nucleotide sequence: TGTGCCAGCAACGACAGACAGGTCGGGAATGAGCAGTTCTTC.